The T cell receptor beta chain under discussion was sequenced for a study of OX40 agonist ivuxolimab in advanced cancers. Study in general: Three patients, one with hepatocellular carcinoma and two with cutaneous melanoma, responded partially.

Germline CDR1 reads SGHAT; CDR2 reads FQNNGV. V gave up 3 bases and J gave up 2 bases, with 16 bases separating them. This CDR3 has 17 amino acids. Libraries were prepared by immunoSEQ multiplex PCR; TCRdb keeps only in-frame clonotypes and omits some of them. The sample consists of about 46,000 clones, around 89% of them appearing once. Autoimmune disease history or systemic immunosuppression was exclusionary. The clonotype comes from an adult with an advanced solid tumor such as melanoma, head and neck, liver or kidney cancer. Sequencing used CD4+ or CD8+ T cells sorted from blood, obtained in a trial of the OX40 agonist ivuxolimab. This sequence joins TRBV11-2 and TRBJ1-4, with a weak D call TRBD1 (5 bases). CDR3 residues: CASSFPTEGETNEKLFF. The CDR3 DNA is TGTGCCAGCAGCTTCCCGACAGAAGGGGAGACTAATGAAAAACTGTTTTTT.